The 10 T cell receptor beta chains below were found in one sample sequenced in a study of beta chain features in type 1 diabetes. Study-wide points: Among patients with Type 1 diabetes, TCRB CDR3s were moderately but significantly shorter in every one of the four CD4+ subsets.

The whole isolated RNA underwent reverse transcription, so sequencing captured expressed TCRB transcripts. The table came from immunoSEQ multiplex PCR; TCRdb's copy has only in-frame clones and leaves some out. This table has 65,000 to 85,000 clones, around 49% appearing once. Which antigens these TCRs recognize remains unknown. Sample: central memory CD4+ T cells from blood. Receptors were obtained from a man aged 30 to 45 with type 1 diabetes.

This rearrangement joins TRBV6-6 to TRBJ1-1, with 7 bases lining up with TRBD1. Trimming at V came to 5 bases and at J to 3 bases, leaving 9 bases not matched to a gene. The germline V gene encodes CDR1 MNHNY and CDR2 SVGAGI (reference sequence). The CDR3 loop spans 15 amino acids. The DNA for the CDR3 is TGTGCCAGCAGTACCAGACAGGGCCAGTACACTGAAGCTTTCTTT. Protein: CASSTRQGQYTEAFF.

This clone was counted only a few times. The chain employs TRBV6-1 and TRBJ1-1, with D unclear. V was pared by 2 bases and J by 2 bases, with 9 bases between. The CDR3 covers 14 residues. The germline V gene encodes CDR1 MNHNS and CDR2 SASEGT. The CDR3 region has the DNA TGTGCCAGCAGTGAACGGAGAAGTAACACTGAAGCTTTCTTT. This translates into CASSERRSNTEAFF.

Here the CDR3 reads CASSRQDRNYGYTF. The CDR3 DNA reads TGCGCCAGCAGCCGACAGGACAGGAACTATGGCTACACCTTC. V gene TRBV5-1 combines with J gene TRBJ1-2; 7 bases fit TRBD1. Germline lookup yields CDR1 SGHRS and CDR2 YFSETQ. This CDR3 is 14 amino acids long. Trimming took 4 bases from V and 2 from J; bases not matched to a gene: 5.

The chain is built from TRBV11-1 and TRBJ2-1; TRBD2 agrees at 7 bases. J was trimmed by 0 bases and V by 2 bases; bases with no gene match: 10. The CDR3 totals 18 residues. Looked up from germline, CDR1 is SGHAT and CDR2 is FQDESV (reference sequence). The CDR3 coding sequence is TGTGCCAGCAGCTTATCCCTGATTACTAGCGACTCCTACAATGAGCAGTTCTTC. This codes for CASSLSLITSDSYNEQFF. The full variable domain, its missing parts supplied by reference TRBV11-1 and TRBJ2-1, is EAEVAQSPRYKITEKSQAVAFWCDPISGHATLYWYRQILGQGPELLVQFQDESVVDDSQLPKDRFSAERLKGVDSTLKIQPAELGDSAMYLCASSLSLITSDSYNEQFFGPGTRLTVL.

This chain joins TRBV10-1 and TRBJ2-7, with 9 bases matching TRBD1. CDR3 length: 14 residues. The V gene's germline CDR1 is WNHNN and CDR2 SYGVQD (reference sequence). J was trimmed by 1 base and V by 6 bases; bases with no gene match: 4. CDR3 nucleotide sequence: TGCGCCAGCAGCGCCGGGACAGGGTCCTACGAGCAGTACTTC. It is translated as CASSAGTGSYEQYF.

This clone was seen many times. The chain joins TRBV25-1 to TRBJ1-2; D uncertain. The V gene lost 6 bases and the J gene lost 5 bases, with 10 bases spanning the gap. CDR3 length equals 12 residues. Germline V CDR1 and CDR2: MGHDK, SYGVNS. CDR3 sequence: CASRRESYGYTF. The CDR3 bases are TGTGCCAGCAGAAGGGAGTCATATGGCTACACCTTC.

This chain links TRBV7-9 with TRBJ2-1, with 12 positions matching TRBD2. Germline CDR1 SEHNR, CDR2 FQNEAQ (reference sequence). J was trimmed by 9 bases and V by 5 bases; bases with no gene match: 8. The CDR3 consists of 15 residues. The CDR3 bases are TGTGCCAGCAGCCGCGAGGCTAGCGGGAGGGTTGAGCAGTTCTTC. Amino acids: CASSREASGRVEQFF.

The genes are TRBV5-1 and TRBJ2-7; D possibly corresponds to TRBD1 (6 bases). The CDR3 length is 14 residues. From germline, CDR1 is SGHRS and CDR2 YFSETQ. Deletions cut 4 bases from V and 2 bases from J, with 13 bases between. This CDR3 reads CASSTGQFPYEQYF. For the CDR3, the DNA is TGCGCCAGCAGCACCGGACAGTTCCCCTACGAGCAGTACTTC.

This clone was recorded a few times. The chain uses TRBV6-5 and TRBJ2-1, with TRBD1 matching 9 bases. Germline CDR1 is MNHEY and CDR2 is SVGAGI. The CDR3 is 15 residues long. Germline trimming cut 6 bases from V and 5 bases from J; bases unmatched to any gene: 8. CDR3 coding DNA: TGTGCCAGCAGATTTCCCGGGACAGGGAACAATGAGCAGTTCTTC. This encodes CASRFPGTGNNEQFF.

The genes are TRBV6-5 and TRBJ2-7; D is undetermined. Trimming left V 5 bases short and J 3 bases short, with 8 bases between. Looked up from germline, CDR1 is MNHEY and CDR2 is SVGAGI. The CDR3 spans 12 residues. CDR3 in DNA: TGTGCCAGCAGTGATGACAACTACGAGCAGTACTTC. Amino acids: CASSDDNYEQYF.